A single sample is the source of the 24 T cell receptor beta chains below, sequenced in a study of human T cells and chemical hapten exposure (dated by TCRdb to the early 2020s). The sample's time point, from its label and the paper: pre-sensitization, week 0. The treatment or condition label, read with the paper, signifies: therapeutic diphenylcyclopropenone sensitization with weekly scalp DPC. The method was RACE. The instrument was a NextSeq 500. TCRdb reprocessing: public reads trimmed at Q25 with fastp, clones called with MiXCR, in-frame beta chains kept. When rows share a CDR3 protein, they turn into one entry using the most common DNA and genes. Within this sample are about 85,000 distinct CDR3 sequences, with over 6.5% of them counted one time only. The ten largest account for 2.5% to 3% of the sample. The material was whole blood, obtained in connection with sensitization to the hapten diphenylcyclopropenone (DPC). The receptors derive from a man in his forties with alopecia areata. Some clones in this sample may be carry-over from other donors' samples.

The chain employs TRBV24-1 and TRBJ2-2; D uncertain. The germline V gene has CDR1 KGHDR and CDR2 SFDVKD. The CDR3 length is 13 residues. V gave up 5 bases and J gave up 4 bases, with 7 bases separating them. In DNA, the CDR3 is TGTGCCACCAGTGCCGTCTCCACCGGGGAGCTGTTTTTT. This gives the protein CATSAVSTGELFF.

The CDR3, as DNA: TGTGCCAGCAGCTCTTCCCACCAAGAGACCCAGTACTTC. Translation: CASSSSHQETQYF. The chain carries TRBV11-2 and TRBJ2-5, with D unresolved. The CDR3 is 13 residues long. Trimming took off 4 bases at V and 0 bases at J, with 6 bases between the two ends. CDR1 and CDR2 (germline): SGHAT, FQNNGV.

The table lists this clonotype with many counts. This sequence joins TRBV28 and TRBJ1-5; D may be TRBD1 (6 bases). This CDR3 is built from 15 residues. Germline CDR1 MDHEN, CDR2 SYDVKM. The ends were cut back, 3 bases at V and 0 bases at J, with 9 bases in the middle. The CDR3 region has the DNA TGTGCCAGCAGTTTGGACAGATATAGCAATCAGCCCCAGCATTTT. Its translation: CASSLDRYSNQPQHF.

This chain joins TRBV6-6 and TRBJ2-7; D perhaps matches TRBD1 (5 bases). The CDR3 is made up of 12 amino acids. Germline V gene sequence: CDR1 MNHNY, CDR2 SVGAGI (reference sequence). The V and J ends lost 4 bases and 4 bases respectively, with 8 bases between them. This chain's CDR3 is CASSLGAYEQYV. CDR3 sequence (DNA): TGTGCCAGCAGTTTAGGGGCTTACGAGCAGTACGTC.

This clonotype was seen at least ten times. The chain has TRBV5-1 and TRBJ2-2; possible D gene TRBD2, 6 bases. CDR3 length: 17 residues. The germline V gene encodes CDR1 SGHRS and CDR2 YFSETQ. The ends were cut back, 4 bases at V and 1 base at J, with 17 bases in the middle. CDR3 nucleotide sequence: TGCGCCAGCAGCACTTACCCCGGGAGACTGAACACCGGGGAGCTGTTTTTT. Encoded protein: CASSTYPGRLNTGELFF.

The chain combines TRBV19 with TRBJ2-6; the D call may be TRBD1 or TRBD2 (5 bases each). Deletions cut 5 bases from V and 4 bases from J, with 18 bases between. The CDR3 length is 17 residues. Germline V gene data show CDR1 as LNHDA and CDR2 as SQIVND (reference sequence). The CDR3 nucleotides are TGTGCCAGTAGTGGTCGGGACCCCACCACCGGGGCCAACGTCCTGACTTTC. It translates to CASSGRDPTTGANVLTF.

This clonotype turned up a few times. V gene TRBV6-2 or TRBV6-3 combines with J gene TRBJ2-7, with 14 bases lining up with TRBD2. This CDR3 region has 14 residues. J was trimmed by 6 bases and V by 7 bases; bases with no gene match: 5. Per the germline V gene, CDR1 is MNHEY and CDR2 is SVGEGT. CDR3 nucleotides: TGTGCCAGCACCAAGGGACTAGCGGGGGCCGAGCAGTACGTC. It codes for CASTKGLAGAEQYV.

V and J are TRBV9 and TRBJ2-5; a weak D match, TRBD1 (5 bases). The CDR3 has 14 residues. Germline V CDR1 and CDR2: SGDLS, YYNGEE. The V and J ends lost 4 bases and 5 bases respectively, with 15 bases between them. CDR3 DNA sequence: TGTGCCAGCAGCCAGGGAAGGGGAAGGGAGACCCAGTACTTC. Translated: CASSQGRGRETQYF.

This chain joins TRBV19 and TRBJ1-2, with D unclear. Germline V gene sequence: CDR1 LNHDA, CDR2 SQIVND (reference sequence). V gave up 5 bases and J gave up 4 bases, with 8 bases separating them. The CDR3 is 12 amino acids. Here the CDR3 DNA reads TGTGCCAGTAGTCTAGTGGGCTATGGCTACACCTTC. Translation gives CASSLVGYGYTF.

V is TRBV27 and J is TRBJ2-2, with D unresolved. CDR1 MNHEY and CDR2 SMNVEV come from the germline V gene (reference sequence). Between the trimmed V and J ends, which lost 1 base and 6 bases, there was a span of 3 bases. CDR3 length equals 12 residues. CDR3 bases: TGTGCCAGCAGTTTATGGGCCGGGGAGCTGTTTTTT. Its translation: CASSLWAGELFF.

This clonotype showed up many times. The chain is built from TRBV12-3 or TRBV12-4 and TRBJ1-1; the match to TRBD1 covers 8 bases. V gave up 3 bases and J gave up 1 base; unmatched junction bases: 1. The length of the CDR3 is 14 residues. The CDR3: CASSLGQANTEAFF. As DNA, the CDR3 is TGTGCCAGCAGTTTGGGACAGGCGAACACTGAAGCTTTCTTT.

This clonotype was counted many times. J is TRBJ2-7 and V is TRBV6-5; 9 bases are a match to TRBD1. The V gene's germline CDR1 is MNHEY and CDR2 SVGAGI. The CDR3 sequence is 15 residues long. V shed 6 bases, J shed 0 bases, and the junction held 6 bases outside the gene matches. Here the CDR3 DNA reads TGTGCCAGCAGCCCACAGGGGGCCATCTCCTACGAGCAGTACTTC. Its protein product is CASSPQGAISYEQYF.

This clonotype was seen ten or more times. The chain recombines TRBV6-2 or TRBV6-3 with TRBJ2-1; 7 nucleotides line up with TRBD2. The CDR3 has 12 residues. Germline trimming cut 6 bases from V and 12 bases from J; bases unmatched to any gene: 8. The germline V gene has CDR1 MNHEY and CDR2 SVGEGT. CDR3 protein: CASSTSGAWQFF. As DNA, the CDR3 is TGTGCCAGCAGCACGAGCGGGGCCTGGCAGTTCTTC.

This clonotype was observed a few times. V gene TRBV5-6 combines with J gene TRBJ1-2, with TRBD1 as a possible D gene (5 bases). Germline V gene lookup returns CDR1 SGHDT and CDR2 YYEEEE. V dropped 2 bases and J dropped 8 bases, with 16 bases sitting between them. The CDR3 contains 14 residues. The CDR3 region has the DNA TGTGCCAGCAGCTTTCAGGGCCCCATCAGAGGCTACACCTTC. As protein: CASSFQGPIRGYTF. The whole variable domain, remainder taken from reference TRBV5-6 and TRBJ1-2, is DAGVTQSPTHLIKTRGQQVTLRCSPKSGHDTVSWYQQALGQGPQFIFQYYEEEERQRGNFPDRFSGHQFPNYSSELNVNALLLGDSALYLCASSFQGPIRGYTFGSGTRLTVV.

The table lists this clonotype with a few counts. The rearrangement joins TRBV6-5 to TRBJ2-3, with 10 bases matching TRBD2. The CDR3 has 16 amino acids. Trimming cost V 2 bases and J 6 bases; bases outside gene matches: 8. Looked up from germline, CDR1 is MNHEY and CDR2 is SVGAGI. Here the CDR3 DNA reads TGTGCCAGCAGTTACAGAAAAGCGGGAGGGGGGGATACGCAGTATTTT. Translation: CASSYRKAGGGDTQYF.

This clonotype was recorded at least ten times. V usage is TRBV5-1 and J usage is TRBJ2-1; TRBD2 aligns across 14 bases. Germline lookup yields CDR1 SGHRS and CDR2 YFSETQ. There are 16 residues in the CDR3. V dropped 3 bases and J dropped 7; count of bases not matched to a gene: 6. CDR3 amino acids: CASSSFGLAGGNEQFF. CDR3 nucleotides: TGCGCCAGCAGCTCCTTCGGACTAGCGGGAGGAAATGAGCAGTTCTTC. Variable domain in full (rest from reference TRBV5-1 and TRBJ2-1): KAGVTQTPRYLIKTRGQQVTLSCSPISGHRSVSWYQQTPGQGLQFLFEYFSETQRNKGNFPGRFSGRQFSNSRSEMNVSTLELGDSALYLCASSSFGLAGGNEQFFGPGTRLTVL.

This clonotype has a count of ten or more. V usage is TRBV20-1 and J usage is TRBJ1-1; 8 bases are a match to TRBD1. This CDR3 has 15 amino acids. The germline CDR1 and CDR2 sequences are DFQATT and SNEGSKA (reference sequence). V trimming: 1 base; J trimming: 0 bases; junction bases outside the gene matches: 4. The chain's CDR3 is CSARGQGAVNTEAFF. CDR3 coding DNA: TGCAGTGCTAGAGGGCAGGGGGCGGTGAACACTGAAGCTTTCTTT.

This clonotype was recorded many times. V is TRBV7-2 and J is TRBJ1-1; 9 nucleotides align to TRBD1. The V and J ends lost 4 bases and 0 bases, in that order; junction bases with no gene match: 6. Per germline, CDR1 SGHTA and CDR2 FQGNSA. CDR3 length: 16 amino acids. CDR3 DNA sequence: TGTGCCAGCAGCTCGCAAGGGACAGGGATGAACACTGAAGCTTTCTTT. This encodes CASSSQGTGMNTEAFF. Full variable domain (outside the CDR3, taken from reference TRBV7-2 and TRBJ1-1): GAGVSQSPSNKVTEKGKDVELRCDPISGHTALYWYRQSLGQGLEFLIYFQGNSAPDKSGLPSDRFSAERTGGSVSTLTIQRTQQEDSAVYLCASSSQGTGMNTEAFFGQGTRLTVV.

A note on this clonotype: This may come from a read error, since a much larger clone is one base off. V is TRBV9 and J is TRBJ1-1; 10 positions match TRBD1. There are 13 residues in the CDR3. CDR1 is SGDLS, CDR2 YYNGEE, per germline. CDR3 amino acids: CASRGQGGTKAFF. As DNA, the CDR3 is TGTGCCAGCCGAGGACAGGGGGGCACTAAAGCTTTCTTT.

This chain connects TRBV6-2 or TRBV6-3 to TRBJ2-7; a weak D match, TRBD1 (6 bases). This CDR3 has 13 residues. Per germline, CDR1 MNHEY and CDR2 SVGEGT. Trimming removed 6 bases at V and 3 bases at J, with 12 bases between. CDR3 protein: CASRSTGCYEQYV. The CDR3 DNA is TGTGCCAGCAGATCGACAGGATGCTACGAGCAGTACGTC.

This clonotype was observed at least ten times. This chain connects TRBV18 to TRBJ2-7, with 7 bases identical to TRBD2. CDR1 and CDR2 from the germline V gene are KGHSH and LQKENI. The CDR3 is made up of 15 amino acids. J was trimmed by 6 bases and V by 5 bases; bases with no gene match: 13. CDR3 protein: CASSFAGVSTGEQYF. As DNA, the CDR3 is TGTGCCAGCTCATTCGCGGGAGTCTCTACGGGCGAGCAGTACTTC.

The chain has TRBV11-2 and TRBJ2-7; no clear D gene. This CDR3 has 13 residues. The germline V and J ends were trimmed by 5 bases and 2 bases, with 10 bases remaining between them. CDR1 SGHAT and CDR2 FQNNGV come from the germline V gene. DNA of the CDR3: TGTGCCAGCAGCCCTATGGCTACCTACGAGCAGTACTTC. This gives the protein CASSPMATYEQYF.

The rearrangement uses TRBV5-1 and TRBJ1-1, with D unclear. Germline V gene lookup returns CDR1 SGHRS and CDR2 YFSETQ. V shed 9 bases and J shed 5 bases, with 14 bases lying between them. This CDR3 is 12 amino acids long. The CDR3: CATRTEGTEAFF. The CDR3 bases are TGCGCCACTAGGACCGAGGGAACTGAAGCTTTCTTT.

The chain is built from TRBV5-1 and TRBJ2-3, with D possibly matching TRBD2 (6 bases). CDR3 length: 15 residues. V lost 4 bases and J 0 bases, leaving 12 bases between the germline ends. The germline V gene has CDR1 SGHRS and CDR2 YFSETQ. The CDR3 coding sequence is TGCGCCAGCAGCCTGACCGGGACTAGCACAGATACGCAGTATTTT. Amino acids: CASSLTGTSTDTQYF.